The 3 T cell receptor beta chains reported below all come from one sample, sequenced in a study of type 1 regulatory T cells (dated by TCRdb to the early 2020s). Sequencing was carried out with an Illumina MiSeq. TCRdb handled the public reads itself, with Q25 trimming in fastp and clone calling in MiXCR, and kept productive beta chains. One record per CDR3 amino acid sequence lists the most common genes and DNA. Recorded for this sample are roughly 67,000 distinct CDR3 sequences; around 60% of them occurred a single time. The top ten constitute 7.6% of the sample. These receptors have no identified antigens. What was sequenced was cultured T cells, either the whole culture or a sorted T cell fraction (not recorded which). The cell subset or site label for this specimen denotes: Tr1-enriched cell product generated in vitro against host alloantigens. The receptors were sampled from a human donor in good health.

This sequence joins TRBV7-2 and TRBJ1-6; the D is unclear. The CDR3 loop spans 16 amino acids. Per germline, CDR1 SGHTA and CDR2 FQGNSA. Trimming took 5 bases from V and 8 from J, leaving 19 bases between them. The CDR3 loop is CASSAKWAGSHSPLHF. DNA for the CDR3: TGTGCCAGCAGCGCCAAATGGGCGGGTTCGCATTCACCCCTCCACTTT.

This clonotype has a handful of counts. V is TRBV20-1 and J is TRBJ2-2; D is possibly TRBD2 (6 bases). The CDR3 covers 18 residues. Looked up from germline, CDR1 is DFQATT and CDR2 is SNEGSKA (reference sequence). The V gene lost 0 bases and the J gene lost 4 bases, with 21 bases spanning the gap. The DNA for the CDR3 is TGCAGTGCTAGAGACCCAGTAACTAGCTTTGGGAGCACCGGGGAGCTGTTTTTT. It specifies CSARDPVTSFGSTGELFF.

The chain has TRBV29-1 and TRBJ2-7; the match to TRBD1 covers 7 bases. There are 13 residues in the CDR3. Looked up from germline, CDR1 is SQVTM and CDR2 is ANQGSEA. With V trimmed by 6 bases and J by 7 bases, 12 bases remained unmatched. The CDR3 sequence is CSVQQTGAREQYF. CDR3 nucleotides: TGCAGCGTGCAACAAACAGGGGCCCGAGAGCAGTACTTC.